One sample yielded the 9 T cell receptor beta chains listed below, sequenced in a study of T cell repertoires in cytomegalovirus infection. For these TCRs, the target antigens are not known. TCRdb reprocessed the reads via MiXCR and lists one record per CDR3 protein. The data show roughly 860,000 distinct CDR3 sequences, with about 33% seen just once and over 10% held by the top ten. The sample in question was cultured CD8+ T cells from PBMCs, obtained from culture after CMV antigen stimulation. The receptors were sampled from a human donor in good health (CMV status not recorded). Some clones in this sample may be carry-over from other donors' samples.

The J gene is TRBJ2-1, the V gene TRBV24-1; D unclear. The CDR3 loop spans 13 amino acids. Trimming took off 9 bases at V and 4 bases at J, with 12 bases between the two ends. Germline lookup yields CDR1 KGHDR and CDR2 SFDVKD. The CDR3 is CATSKDRYNEQFF. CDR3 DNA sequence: TGTGCCACCTCGAAGGACCGATACAATGAGCAGTTCTTC.

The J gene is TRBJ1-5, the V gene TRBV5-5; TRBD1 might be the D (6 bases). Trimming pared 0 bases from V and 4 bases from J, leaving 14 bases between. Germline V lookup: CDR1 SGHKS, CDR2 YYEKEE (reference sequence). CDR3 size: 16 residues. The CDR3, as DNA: TGTGCCAGCAGCTTGGACAGGGAGGGACTAAATCAGCCCCAGCATTTT. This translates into CASSLDREGLNQPQHF. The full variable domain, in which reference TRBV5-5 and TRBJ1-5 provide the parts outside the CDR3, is DAGVTQSPTHLIKTRGQQVTLRCSPISGHKSVSWYQQVLGQGPQFIFQYYEKEERGRGNFPDRFSARQFPNYSSELNVNALLLGDSALYLCASSLDREGLNQPQHFGDGTRLSIL.

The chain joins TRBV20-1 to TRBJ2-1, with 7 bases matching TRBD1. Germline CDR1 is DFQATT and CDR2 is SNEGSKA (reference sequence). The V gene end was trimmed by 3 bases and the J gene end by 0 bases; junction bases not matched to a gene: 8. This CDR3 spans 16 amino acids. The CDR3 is CSARGTVFSSYNEQFF. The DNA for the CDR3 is TGCAGTGCTAGGGGGACAGTCTTTAGCTCCTACAATGAGCAGTTCTTC.

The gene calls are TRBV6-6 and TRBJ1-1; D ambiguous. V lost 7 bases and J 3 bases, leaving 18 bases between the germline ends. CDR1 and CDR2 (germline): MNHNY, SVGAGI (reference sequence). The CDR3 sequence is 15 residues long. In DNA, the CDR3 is TGTGCCAGCACTTTTCACAGATATGAGGACACTGAAGCTTTCTTT. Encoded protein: CASTFHRYEDTEAFF.

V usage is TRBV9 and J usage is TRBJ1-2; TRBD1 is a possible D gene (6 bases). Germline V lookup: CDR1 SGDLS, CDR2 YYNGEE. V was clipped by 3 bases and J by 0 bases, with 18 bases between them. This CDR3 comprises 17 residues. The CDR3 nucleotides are TGTGCCAGCAGCGGTTATGGGGGCGCCGAGACTAACTATGGCTACACCTTC. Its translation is CASSGYGGAETNYGYTF. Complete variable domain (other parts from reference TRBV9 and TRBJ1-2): DSGVTQTPKHLITATGQRVTLRCSPRSGDLSVYWYQQSLDQGLQFLIQYYNGEERAKGNILERFSAQQFPDLHSELNLSSLELGDSALYFCASSGYGGAETNYGYTFGSGTRLTVV.

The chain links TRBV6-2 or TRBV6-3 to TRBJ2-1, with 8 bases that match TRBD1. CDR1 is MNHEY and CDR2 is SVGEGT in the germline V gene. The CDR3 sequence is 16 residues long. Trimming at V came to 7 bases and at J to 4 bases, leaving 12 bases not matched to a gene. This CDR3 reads CASKVGDGQGYNEQFF. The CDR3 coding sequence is TGTGCCAGCAAAGTGGGGGACGGACAGGGTTACAATGAGCAGTTCTTC.

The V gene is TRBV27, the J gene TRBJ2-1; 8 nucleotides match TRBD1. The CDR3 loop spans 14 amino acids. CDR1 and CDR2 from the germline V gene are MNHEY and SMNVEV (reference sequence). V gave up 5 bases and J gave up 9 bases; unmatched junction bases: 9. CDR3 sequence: CASSTGGSFVEQFF. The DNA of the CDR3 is TGTGCCAGCAGTACAGGGGGTTCCTTCGTTGAGCAGTTCTTC.

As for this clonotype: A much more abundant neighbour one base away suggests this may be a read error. The CDR3 region is CASGIREMGGQNTEAFF. CDR3 DNA: TGTGCCAGCGGCATTAGGGAAATGGGGGGCCAGAACACTGAAGCTTTCTTT. V usage is TRBV7-6 and J usage is TRBJ1-1; possible D gene TRBD1, 6 bases. The CDR3 runs to 17 residues. The germline gives CDR1 SGHVS, CDR2 FNYEAQ. V dropped 8 bases and J dropped 1 base, with 23 bases sitting between them.

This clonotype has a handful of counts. Here the CDR3 DNA reads TGTGCCAGCAGTCCCCACGGCGGCAGGGGGCGGACCGGGGAGCTGTTTTTT. Protein: CASSPHGGRGRTGELFF. The chain employs TRBV11-2 and TRBJ2-2; 8 bases agree with TRBD1. Germline V gives CDR1 SGHAT, CDR2 FQNNGV. The CDR3 loop spans 17 amino acids. The V gene end was trimmed by 6 bases and the J gene end by 5 bases; junction bases not matched to a gene: 14.